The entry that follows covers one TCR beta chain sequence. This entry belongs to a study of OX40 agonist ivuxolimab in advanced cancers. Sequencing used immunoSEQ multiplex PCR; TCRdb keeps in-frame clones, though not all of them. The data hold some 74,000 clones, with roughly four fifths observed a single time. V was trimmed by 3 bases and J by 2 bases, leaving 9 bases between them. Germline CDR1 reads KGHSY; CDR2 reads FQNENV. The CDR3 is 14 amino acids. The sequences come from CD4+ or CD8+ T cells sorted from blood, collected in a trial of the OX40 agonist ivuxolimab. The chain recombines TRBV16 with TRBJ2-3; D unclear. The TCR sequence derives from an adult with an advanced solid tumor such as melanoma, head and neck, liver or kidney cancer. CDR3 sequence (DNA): TGTGCCAGCAGCCAGTGGGGATCCACAGATACGCAGTATTTT. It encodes CASSQWGSTDTQYF. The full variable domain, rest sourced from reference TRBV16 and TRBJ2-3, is GEEVAQTPKHLVRGEGQKAKLYCAPIKGHSYVFWYQQVLKNEFKFLISFQNENVFDETGMPKERFSAKCLPNSPCSLEIQATKLEDSAVYFCASSQWGSTDTQYFGPGTRLTVL.